This entry describes one T cell receptor beta chain. Its antigen is unknown. No base-level quality is on record; no much larger clone is a single base apart. This specimen comes from a study of glioma-infiltrating T cells after dendritic cell vaccination (dated by TCRdb to between 2015 and 2016). Broadly, across the study: Of the 15 glioblastoma patients in the cohort, all drawn from Phase I and II dendritic cell vaccination trials, 9 were newly diagnosed and 6 had recurrent disease. Three intradermal dendritic cell vaccine injections were administered to patients at biweekly intervals in the arm below the axilla. Survival after dendritic cell vaccination was correlated with TCR sequencing metrics, including TIL content and tumor-blood repertoire overlap. Patients received autologous tumor lysate-pulsed dendritic cell vaccination between about 2002 and 2013. In glioblastoma patients vaccinated with dendritic cells, deep sequencing of TCR beta CDR3 regions served to measure the amount of tumor-infiltrating lymphocytes and to compare repertoires between tumor and blood. The vaccine was prepared from monocyte-derived dendritic cells that were cultured for under 8 days with IL-4 and GM-CSF and then pulsed overnight with autologous tumor lysate.

General findings and caveats noted by the study authors: Higher estimated pretreatment TIL content predicted longer time to progression and overall survival after dendritic cell vaccination. The three-group TCR overlap response model was described as speculative and requiring prospective validation. The cohort was small and heterogeneous, few patients had complete blood and tumor sets, and even fewer had initial-recurrent tumor pairs. No direct relationship between TCR clonality and survival was found, suggesting a diverse polyclonal response may matter.

The sample's time point, from its label and the paper: after dendritic cell vaccination, including at tumor progression/relapse. Selection of patients required sufficient residual fresh-frozen tumor tissue and over two years of available survival data. None of the glioblastoma patients carried an isocitrate dehydrogenase mutation, although molecular status otherwise varied. PBMC were collected before vaccination, two weeks after the third vaccination, and at tumor progression if tumor progression occurred. The Qiagen DNeasy Blood extraction Kit was used for extraction of genomic DNA. Counted from cysteine to phenylalanine, this CDR3 has 17 amino acids. The read is trimmed to its CDR3 DNA, 51 bases read in frame from base 1. Looking up the germline V gene yields CDR1 SGHVS and CDR2 FQNEAQ. V and J lose 5 bases and 0 bases, and a span of 17 bases separates them. TCRB CDR3 regions were amplified from approximately 2 ug genomic DNA, or all available DNA if less, using the immunoSEQ assay. Multiplex PCR used 60 forward primers for TCR V beta segments and 13 reverse primers for J beta segments. To estimate reads per starting template, synthetic control templates were spiked into each sample at limiting dilution. The Illumina HiSeq System generated 87 bp sequencing reads. On the authors' methods: To remove PCR and sequencing errors, closely related sequences were merged with a nearest neighbor algorithm. TCR overlap was measured as the percentage of unique tumor TCR beta sequences also present in the same patient's peripheral blood. The table was pulled from immuneACCESS by TCRdb, which kept in-frame rearrangements only. Such tables lose some clones; where checked, under half of the loss comes from unresolved V genes, and the rest has no known cause. That table is the source of V, J and clone size, and D and trimming were worked out from the DNA. For this sample the table gives 100,000 or so clones, of which 90% were detected only once. Approximately 2.7% of the sample rests with the top ten.

This clonotype was obtained from a human donor with glioblastoma. Here the sequenced sample was blood, taken after dendritic cell vaccination. The receptor chain draws on TRBV7-8 and TRBJ1-3; the D gene is unclear. The CDR3 protein sequence reads: CASSLGAGTVSGNTIYF. The nucleotide sequence reads as follows: TGTGCCAGCAGCCTCGGCGCGGGTACTGTCTCTGGAAACACCATATATTTT.